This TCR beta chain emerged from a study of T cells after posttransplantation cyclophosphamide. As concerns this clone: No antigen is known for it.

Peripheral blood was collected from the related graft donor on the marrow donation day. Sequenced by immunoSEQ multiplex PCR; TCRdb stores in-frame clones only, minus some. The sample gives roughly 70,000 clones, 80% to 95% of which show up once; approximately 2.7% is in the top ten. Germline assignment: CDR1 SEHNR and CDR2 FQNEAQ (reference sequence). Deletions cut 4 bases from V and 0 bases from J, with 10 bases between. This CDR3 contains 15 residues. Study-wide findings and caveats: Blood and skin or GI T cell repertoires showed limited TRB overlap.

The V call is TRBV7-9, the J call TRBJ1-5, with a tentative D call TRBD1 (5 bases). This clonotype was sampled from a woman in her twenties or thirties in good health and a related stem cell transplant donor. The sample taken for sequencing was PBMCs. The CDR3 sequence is CASSSTTDSNQPQHF. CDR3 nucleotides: TGTGCCAGCAGCTCAACGACAGATAGCAATCAGCCCCAGCATTTT.